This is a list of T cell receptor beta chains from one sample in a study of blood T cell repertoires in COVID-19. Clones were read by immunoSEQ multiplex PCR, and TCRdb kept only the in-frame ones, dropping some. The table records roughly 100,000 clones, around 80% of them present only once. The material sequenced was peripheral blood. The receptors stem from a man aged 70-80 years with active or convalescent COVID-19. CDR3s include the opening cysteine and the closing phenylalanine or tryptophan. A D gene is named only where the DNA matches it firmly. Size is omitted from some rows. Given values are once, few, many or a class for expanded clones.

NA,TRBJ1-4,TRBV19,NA,TGTGCCAGTAGGCCTTCCGTTGGATTACAGGAAAAACTGTTTTTT,CASRPSVGLQEKLFF
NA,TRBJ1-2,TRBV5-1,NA,TGCGCCAGCAGTCCGGGAGGTAGGATTGATGGCTACACCTTC,CASSPGGRIDGYTF
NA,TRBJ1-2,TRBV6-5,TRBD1,TGTGCCAGCGAGGGACAGGGTTATGGCTACACCTTC,CASEGQGYGYTF
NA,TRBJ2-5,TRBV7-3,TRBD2,TGTGCCAGCAGCCCGGGACTAGCGGGGACTCGGGAGACCCAGTACTTC,CASSPGLAGTRETQYF
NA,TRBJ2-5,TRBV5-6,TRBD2,TGTGCCAGCAGCTCCTCCAGCGGGGGACGGGAGACCCAGTACTTC,CASSSSSGGRETQYF
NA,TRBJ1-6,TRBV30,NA,TGTGCCTGTGGGGGGGACGACTATAATTCACCCCTCCACTTT,CACGGDDYNSPLHF
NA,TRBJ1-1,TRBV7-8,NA,TGTGCCAGCAGCTCAGATCAGGGGCGTGCCACTGAAGCTTTCTTT,CASSSDQGRATEAFF
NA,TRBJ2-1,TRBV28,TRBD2,TGTGCCAGCGGGAGGGCCTACAATGAGCAGTTCTTC,CASGRAYNEQFF
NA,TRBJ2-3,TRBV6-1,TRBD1,TGTGCCAGCAGTGACGTTGTCGGGACAGGGAGCACAGATACGCAGTATTTT,CASSDVVGTGSTDTQYF
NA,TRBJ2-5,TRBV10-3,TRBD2,TGTGCCATCAGCGGGACTAGCGGGGGGAAGACCCAGTACTTC,CAISGTSGGKTQYF
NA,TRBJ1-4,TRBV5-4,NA,TGTGCCAGCAGCTCTCCTGGCAGCGTTGAAAAACTGTTTTTT,CASSSPGSVEKLFF
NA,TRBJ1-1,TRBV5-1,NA,TGCGCCAGCTATAAAGGGGCCGGAATGAACACTGAAGCTTTCTTT,CASYKGAGMNTEAFF
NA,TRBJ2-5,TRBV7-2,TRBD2,TGTGCCAGCAGCTTACTAGCGGGAGTCCCAGAGACCCAGTACTTC,CASSLLAGVPETQYF
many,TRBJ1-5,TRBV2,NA,TGTGCCAGCAGATATTATAGCAATCAGCCCCAGCATTTT,CASRYYSNQPQHF
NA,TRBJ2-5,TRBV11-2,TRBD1,TGTGCCAGCAGCTTATTGAGACAGGGTGCGGAGACCCAGTACTTC,CASSLLRQGAETQYF
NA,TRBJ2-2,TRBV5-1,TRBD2,TGCGCCAGCAGCTTGCGGGAGGGCAGACCCACCGGGGAGCTGTTTTTT,CASSLREGRPTGELFF
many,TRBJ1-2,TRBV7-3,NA,TGTGCCAGCAGCTTAGGGGCCACTAGCGGCTACACCTTC,CASSLGATSGYTF
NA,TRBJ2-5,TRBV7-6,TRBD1,TGTGCCAGCAGCTTAGCCTCTCAGGGGGCAGGGGAGACCCAGTACTTC,CASSLASQGAGETQYF
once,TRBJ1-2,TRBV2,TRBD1,TGTGCCAGCAGTGAAGAGGGGGCCGGCTATGGCTACACCTTC,CASSEEGAGYGYTF
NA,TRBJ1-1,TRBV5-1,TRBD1,TGCGCCAGCAGCTCGGGACAGGGGAGCACTGAAGCTTTCTTT,CASSSGQGSTEAFF
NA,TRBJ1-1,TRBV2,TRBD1,TGTGCCAGCAACGGACAGGGGTTCACTGAAGCTTTCTTT,CASNGQGFTEAFF
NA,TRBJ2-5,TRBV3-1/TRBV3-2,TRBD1,TGTGCCAGCAGCCAACAAGTCGGGACAGGGCCCCCCCAAGAGACCCAGTACTTC,CASSQQVGTGPPQETQYF
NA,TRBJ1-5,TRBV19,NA,TGTGCCAGTCAACTCGGGAGGGGCTCGTATAGCAATCAGCCCCAGCATTTT,CASQLGRGSYSNQPQHF
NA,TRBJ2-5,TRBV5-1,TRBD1,TGCGCCAGCAGCTCCGGGACAGTCCAAGAGACCCAGTACTTC,CASSSGTVQETQYF
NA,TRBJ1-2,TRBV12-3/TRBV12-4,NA,TGTGCCAGCAGTTTGGGCTCGAACTATGGCTACACCTTC,CASSLGSNYGYTF
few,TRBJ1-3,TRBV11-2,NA,TGTGCCAGCAGCTTCTCAGACTCTGGAAACACCATATATTTT,CASSFSDSGNTIYF
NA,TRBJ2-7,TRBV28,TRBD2,TGTGCCAGCACCCCGGGGGGGACTAGCGGGAGCCCAGAGCAGTACTTC,CASTPGGTSGSPEQYF
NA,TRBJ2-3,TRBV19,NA,TGTGCCAGTAGAGAGGGTCGAAGCACAGATACGCAGTATTTT,CASREGRSTDTQYF
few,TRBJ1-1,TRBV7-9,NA,TGTGCCAGCAGCCGGACAGCCTATTTGAACACTGAAGCTTTCTTT,CASSRTAYLNTEAFF
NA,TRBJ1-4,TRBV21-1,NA,TGTGCCAGCAGCAAAACAGCCGAAAAACTGTTTTTT,CASSKTAEKLFF
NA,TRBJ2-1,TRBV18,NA,TGTGCCAGCTCAGCCTCGGGGGACAATGAGCAGTTCTTC,CASSASGDNEQFF
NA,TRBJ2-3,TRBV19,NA,TGTGCCAGTAGTATTTCCGCGGGAAAAGATACGCAGTATTTT,CASSISAGKDTQYF